This passage covers 10 T cell receptor beta chains from one sample sequenced in a study of PD-1 blockade in classical Hodgkin lymphoma. Sequencing was performed with immunoSEQ multiplex PCR; in TCRdb, only in-frame clones are kept and a portion is missing. This table has about 29,000 clones, 70% to 85% appearing once. In every patient, relapse followed autologous stem cell transplantation, while exposure to brentuximab vedotin differed. The material was peripheral blood mononuclear cells (PBMCs), obtained before the second cycle of nivolumab. The receptors originated from a human donor with classical Hodgkin lymphoma.

The rearrangement links TRBV7-2 to TRBJ2-1; 11 positions match TRBD2. CDR3 length equals 15 residues. V dropped 1 base and J dropped 7; count of bases not matched to a gene: 3. Germline-derived CDR1 and CDR2 are SGHTA and FQGNSA. The CDR3 sequence is CASSLVAGGPNEQFF. The DNA of the CDR3 is TGTGCCAGCAGCTTAGTAGCGGGGGGGCCAAATGAGCAGTTCTTC.

This chain uses TRBV4-3 with TRBJ2-7; TRBD1 agrees at 7 bases. Germline values: CDR1 LGHNA, CDR2 YSLEER. V shed 0 bases, J shed 1 base, and the junction held 3 bases outside the gene matches. The CDR3 has 15 residues. The CDR3 DNA sequence: TGCGCCAGCAGCCAAGAAGGGACAGCTTCCTACGAGCAGTACTTC. Translation gives CASSQEGTASYEQYF.

A remark on this clone: Other DNA sequences in this sample translate to the same CDR3. The chain has TRBV7-9 and TRBJ1-4; D ambiguous. CDR3 length: 13 residues. Germline loops: CDR1 SEHNR, CDR2 FQNEAQ (reference sequence). Trimming removed 1 base from V and 5 bases from J, with 5 bases in between. The CDR3 loop reads CASSLEGNEKLFF. As DNA, the CDR3 is TGTGCCAGCAGCTTAGAAGGAAATGAAAAACTGTTTTTT.

The chain has TRBV27 and TRBJ1-2; 9 nucleotides agree with TRBD1. CDR3 length: 13 residues. CDR1 is MNHEY and CDR2 is SMNVEV in the germline V gene (reference sequence). V trimming: 5 bases; J trimming: 8 bases; junction bases outside the gene matches: 6. CDR3 nucleotide sequence: TGTGCCAGCAGTGGGGACAGGGTCTACGGCTACACCTTC. The encoded protein is CASSGDRVYGYTF.

This rearrangement joins TRBV7-2 to TRBJ2-1; no reliable D call. The CDR3 extends over 12 amino acids. With 5 bases removed from V and 6 bases from J, the gap between germline ends came to 8 bases. Germline V gene data show CDR1 as SGHTA and CDR2 as FQGNSA. The CDR3 bases are TGTGCCAGCAGCCCCGTGGGCAATGAGCAGTTCTTC. Encoded protein: CASSPVGNEQFF.

The chain couples TRBV16 to TRBJ2-5; D unresolved. The CDR3 contains 13 residues. Trimming left V 2 bases short and J 1 base short, with 5 bases between. CDR1 is KGHSY, CDR2 FQNENV, per germline. CDR3 amino acids: CASSQDRQETQYF. The CDR3 DNA reads TGTGCCAGCAGCCAAGACCGCCAAGAGACCCAGTACTTC.

This chain joins TRBV19 and TRBJ2-7; possible D gene TRBD1, 6 bases. Trimming left V 10 bases short and J 7 bases short, with 23 bases between. Germline values: CDR1 LNHDA, CDR2 SQIVND (reference sequence). The CDR3 loop spans 14 amino acids. The CDR3 DNA follows: TGTGCCACCTCCTCCCTGACAGGTCCGAGAGAGCAGTACTTC. Translated, it gives CATSSLTGPREQYF.

The chain couples TRBV27 to TRBJ1-1; 7 positions agree with TRBD1. V lost 5 bases and J lost 3; bases outside the gene matches: 9. CDR3 length: 15 amino acids. CDR1 is MNHEY and CDR2 is SMNVEV in the germline V gene (reference sequence). This chain's CDR3 is CASSKNRDSHTEAFF. CDR3 sequence (DNA): TGTGCCAGCAGTAAAAACCGGGACAGCCACACTGAAGCTTTCTTT.

By its share, this clone is medium-sized (0.01 to 0.1%). This sequence joins TRBV5-1 and TRBJ2-1; TRBD2 agrees at 9 bases. The germline CDR1 and CDR2 sequences are SGHRS and YFSETQ. This CDR3 is 15 amino acids long. Losses at the gene ends were 4 bases for V and 8 bases for J; bases not matched to a gene: 10. The CDR3 loop is CASSGIVAGADEQFF. The CDR3 DNA reads as TGCGCCAGCAGCGGAATCGTAGCGGGAGCCGATGAGCAGTTCTTC. Complete variable domain (other parts from reference TRBV5-1 and TRBJ2-1): KAGVTQTPRYLIKTRGQQVTLSCSPISGHRSVSWYQQTPGQGLQFLFEYFSETQRNKGNFPGRFSGRQFSNSRSEMNVSTLELGDSALYLCASSGIVAGADEQFFGPGTRLTVL.

The CDR3 sequence: CAWSVTQGGGYTF. CDR3 coding DNA: TGTGCCTGGAGTGTAACACAGGGGGGCGGCTACACCTTC. V usage is TRBV30 and J usage is TRBJ1-2, with 8 bases matching TRBD1. Trimming at V came to 0 bases and at J to 8 bases, leaving 5 bases not matched to a gene. This CDR3 has 13 residues. Germline CDR1 reads GTSNPN; CDR2 reads SVGIG (reference sequence).